The 23 T cell receptor beta chains reported below all come from one sample, sequenced in a study of cytomegalovirus exposure and HLA in healthy donors. 13 Jbeta primers and 60 Vbeta primers were used for the PCR. Here immunoSEQ multiplex PCR was the method, and the copy in TCRdb shows in-frame clones only, minus some. The sample holds almost 200,000 clones, about 76% seen once. Sequenced: PBMCs. Receptor source: a male donor in good health and CMV-seropositive.

V usage is TRBV5-6 and J usage is TRBJ1-5; TRBD1 matches 9 bases. Trimming cost V 3 bases and J 7 bases; bases outside gene matches: 8. The CDR3 is 15 amino acids. CDR1 SGHDT and CDR2 YYEEEE come from the germline V gene. DNA of the CDR3: TGTGCCAGCAGCTCAGGGACAGGGCGGCGACAGCCCCAGCATTTT. Amino acids: CASSSGTGRRQPQHF.

This rearrangement joins TRBV6-5 to TRBJ2-7; 8 bases are a match to TRBD2. The CDR3 has 14 amino acids. V was pared by 4 bases and J by 6 bases, with 8 bases of the junction left unmatched. CDR1 is MNHEY, CDR2 SVGAGI, per germline. Here the CDR3 DNA reads TGTGCCAGCAGTTTCTTTAGCGGGGTCCCCGAGCAGTACTTC. Its translation is CASSFFSGVPEQYF.

The chain uses TRBV6-6 and TRBJ2-1; D unresolved. This CDR3 region has 13 residues. V was shortened by 3 bases and J by 15 bases, with 18 bases between the two germline ends. The V gene's germline CDR1 is MNHNY and CDR2 SVGAGI (reference sequence). The DNA of the CDR3 is TGTGCCAGCAGTTATTCGAACTCGCCTTCTCCGTTCTTC. Translation: CASSYSNSPSPFF.

The chain couples TRBV9 to TRBJ2-3; a weak D match, TRBD2 (6 bases). The germline gives CDR1 SGDLS, CDR2 YYNGEE. The CDR3 has 17 amino acids. V lost 4 bases to trimming and J lost 0 bases, with 18 bases between them. The CDR3 DNA sequence: TGTGCCAGCAGCCTCAGCGCCGGGACTCCTAGCACAGATACGCAGTATTTT. Translated: CASSLSAGTPSTDTQYF.

V gene TRBV5-1 combines with J gene TRBJ1-6, with D unresolved. The CDR3 extends over 15 amino acids. Trimming removed 1 base from V and 2 bases from J, with 7 bases in between. The germline gives CDR1 SGHRS, CDR2 YFSETQ. The CDR3 sequence: CASSLLQPYNSPLHF. The DNA of the CDR3 is TGCGCCAGCAGCTTGTTACAGCCCTATAATTCACCCCTCCACTTT.

The rearrangement joins TRBV9 to TRBJ1-6, with D perhaps matching TRBD1 (5 bases). The V and J ends lost 3 bases and 10 bases respectively, with 20 bases between them. The CDR3 has 16 residues. Germline V lookup: CDR1 SGDLS, CDR2 YYNGEE. CDR3 residues: CASSGGTGTSGSPLHF. For the CDR3, the DNA is TGTGCCAGCAGCGGCGGGACCGGGACCAGTGGGTCACCCCTCCACTTT.

The CDR3 loop reads CASSEVGSGGYNEQFF. CDR3 DNA: TGTGCCAGCAGCGAGGTTGGTAGCGGGGGCTACAATGAGCAGTTCTTC. This rearrangement joins TRBV2 to TRBJ2-1, with 9 bases lining up with TRBD2. The ends lost 6 bases at V and 3 bases at J; junction bases unmatched: 9. There are 16 residues in the CDR3. CDR1 is SNHLY and CDR2 is FYNNEI in the germline V gene.

The chain has TRBV6-5 and TRBJ2-7; 14 nucleotides agree with TRBD2. Trimming removed 5 bases from V and 7 bases from J; junction bases left unmatched: 4. Germline CDR1 reads MNHEY; CDR2 reads SVGAGI. The CDR3 covers 14 residues. The CDR3 is CASSLGLAGGEQYF. Written as DNA, the CDR3 is TGTGCCAGCAGTCTAGGACTAGCGGGAGGTGAGCAGTACTTC.

The chain uses TRBV5-5 and TRBJ1-1; 9 bases line up with TRBD1. The CDR3 loop spans 17 amino acids. Germline CDR1 SGHKS, CDR2 YYEKEE (reference sequence). With 0 bases clipped from V and 3 bases from J, the junction kept 9 bases outside the gene matches. The CDR3 here is CASSLDGGTGSYTEAFF. CDR3 sequence (DNA): TGTGCCAGCAGCTTGGACGGCGGGACAGGGAGCTACACTGAAGCTTTCTTT.

The gene calls are TRBV7-2 and TRBJ1-5; D is ambiguous. Trimming stripped 5 bases from V and 9 bases from J, with 8 bases between. CDR1 and CDR2 (germline): SGHTA, FQGNSA. CDR3 length equals 11 residues. CDR3 sequence (DNA): TGTGCCAGCAGCCTCGGAGGGCCCCAGCATTTT. Protein product: CASSLGGPQHF.

The chain employs TRBV30 and TRBJ2-2; D unclear. The CDR3 loop spans 14 amino acids. CDR1 GTSNPN and CDR2 SVGIG come from the germline V gene (reference sequence). Trimming removed 0 bases from V and 5 bases from J, with 10 bases in between. CDR3 in DNA: TGTGCCTGGAGTGTCCGCCGCACTACCGGGGAGCTGTTTTTT. The encoded protein is CAWSVRRTTGELFF.

The V gene is TRBV9, the J gene TRBJ2-1; 10 bases fit TRBD1. Germline CDR1 and CDR2: SGDLS and YYNGEE. The CDR3 is 16 amino acids. With V trimmed by 0 bases and J by 2 bases, 2 bases remained unmatched. CDR3 protein: CASSVAGTGAYNEQFF. As DNA, the CDR3 is TGTGCCAGCAGCGTAGCCGGGACAGGGGCCTACAATGAGCAGTTCTTC.

This clone turned up a few times. The chain combines TRBV11-3 with TRBJ1-1; a weak D match, TRBD1 (6 bases). This CDR3 region has 14 residues. Germline-derived CDR1 and CDR2 are SGHNT and YENEEA. V gave up 5 bases and J gave up 1 base, with 11 bases separating them. The CDR3 DNA reads TGTGCCAGCAGCCAACGGGACAAGAACACTGAAGCTTTCTTT. It codes for CASSQRDKNTEAFF.

The V call is TRBV19, the J call TRBJ1-5; D is perhaps TRBD1 (5 bases). V gave up 4 bases and J gave up 0 bases, with 7 bases separating them. This CDR3 region has 14 residues. Germline V gene data show CDR1 as LNHDA and CDR2 as SQIVND (reference sequence). The CDR3 sequence: CASSSGGSNQPQHF. The CDR3 region has the DNA TGTGCCAGTAGTAGCGGGGGTAGCAATCAGCCCCAGCATTTT.

The chain is built from TRBV28 and TRBJ1-5; weak D call: TRBD1 (6 bases). Germline V gene data show CDR1 as MDHEN and CDR2 as SYDVKM. The CDR3 length is 15 residues. V was shortened by 6 bases and J by 1 base, with 13 bases between the two germline ends. CDR3: CASRYEDSSNQPQHF. CDR3 bases: TGTGCCAGCAGGTATGAGGACAGCAGCAATCAGCCCCAGCATTTT.

CDR3 DNA: TGTGCCAGCGGAAAGGGGGGAGCCGGGGGGCCGAACACTGAAGCTTTCTTT. This sequence encodes CASGKGGAGGPNTEAFF. The rearrangement uses TRBV2 and TRBJ1-1; a weak D match, TRBD1 (6 bases). Trimming took off 8 bases at V and 1 base at J, with 23 bases between the two ends. The germline gives CDR1 SNHLY, CDR2 FYNNEI. CDR3 length: 17 residues.

The chain combines TRBV5-4 with TRBJ2-3, with D unresolved. The CDR3 sequence is 14 residues long. Trimming pared 3 bases from V and 1 base from J, leaving 9 bases between. Per the germline V gene, CDR1 is SGHNT and CDR2 is YYREEE (reference sequence). As DNA, the CDR3 is TGTGCCAGCAGCTCCTCTCGCGGCACAGATACGCAGTATTTT. Protein product: CASSSSRGTDTQYF.

This clone was observed once. The chain is built from TRBV5-1 and TRBJ2-5, with TRBD1 matching 9 bases. This CDR3 contains 15 residues. Germline CDR1 is SGHRS and CDR2 is YFSETQ. J gave up 4 bases and V 3 bases, and 7 bases lay outside the gene matches. CDR3 DNA: TGCGCCAGCAGCTCCGGACAGGGGTGGGGAGAGACCCAGTACTTC. Encoded protein: CASSSGQGWGETQYF. Together with reference TRBV5-1 and TRBJ2-5, the CDR3 gives the full variable domain: KAGVTQTPRYLIKTRGQQVTLSCSPISGHRSVSWYQQTPGQGLQFLFEYFSETQRNKGNFPGRFSGRQFSNSRSEMNVSTLELGDSALYLCASSSGQGWGETQYFGPGTRLLVL.

The V call is TRBV7-3, the J call TRBJ1-5, with TRBD1 identical over 10 bases. The CDR3 length is 15 residues. The V gene's germline CDR1 is SGHTA and CDR2 FQGTGA. With 5 bases clipped from V and 4 bases from J, the junction kept 5 bases outside the gene matches. CDR3 residues: CASSLTGGLNQPQHF. DNA of the CDR3: TGTGCCAGCAGCCTGACAGGGGGCCTAAATCAGCCCCAGCATTTT.

The CDR3 DNA follows: TGTGCCAGCAGCGTAGCTTCCGACAGCCTCCTCCTAACACCGGCCGGGGAGCTGTTTTTT. As protein: CASSVASDSLLLTPAGELFF. The chain employs TRBV9 and TRBJ2-2, with D possibly TRBD1 on 5 matching bases. The CDR3 length is 20 residues. The germline V and J ends were trimmed by 0 bases and 6 bases, with 27 bases remaining between them. CDR1 and CDR2 from the germline V gene are SGDLS and YYNGEE.

The gene calls are TRBV27 and TRBJ2-5; no reliable D call. Germline CDR1 is MNHEY and CDR2 is SMNVEV (reference sequence). There are 12 residues in the CDR3. The V and J ends lost 4 bases and 7 bases respectively, with 10 bases between them. The CDR3 protein is CASSSQVGTQYF. CDR3 nucleotides: TGTGCCAGCAGTTCCCAGGTGGGGACCCAGTACTTC.

In nucleotides, the CDR3 is TGTGCCAGCAGCTTAATCTCCTCGTTCGGGAGCACTGAAGCTTTCTTT. Its translation is CASSLISSFGSTEAFF. The V call is TRBV11-2, the J call TRBJ1-1; D not resolved. The CDR3 has 16 amino acids. V was pared by 2 bases and J by 4 bases, with 17 bases between. CDR1 and CDR2 from the germline V gene are SGHAT and FQNNGV.

The rearrangement joins TRBV5-4 to TRBJ2-1; 16 bases map to TRBD2. Germline values: CDR1 SGHNT, CDR2 YYREEE (reference sequence). The CDR3 sequence is 17 residues long. The V segment lost 4 bases and the J segment 6 bases; nucleotides outside the gene matches: 7. The DNA of the CDR3 is TGTGCCAGCAGCCCCGGGACTAGCGGGAGGGCCGGCAATGAGCAGTTCTTC. Its translation is CASSPGTSGRAGNEQFF.